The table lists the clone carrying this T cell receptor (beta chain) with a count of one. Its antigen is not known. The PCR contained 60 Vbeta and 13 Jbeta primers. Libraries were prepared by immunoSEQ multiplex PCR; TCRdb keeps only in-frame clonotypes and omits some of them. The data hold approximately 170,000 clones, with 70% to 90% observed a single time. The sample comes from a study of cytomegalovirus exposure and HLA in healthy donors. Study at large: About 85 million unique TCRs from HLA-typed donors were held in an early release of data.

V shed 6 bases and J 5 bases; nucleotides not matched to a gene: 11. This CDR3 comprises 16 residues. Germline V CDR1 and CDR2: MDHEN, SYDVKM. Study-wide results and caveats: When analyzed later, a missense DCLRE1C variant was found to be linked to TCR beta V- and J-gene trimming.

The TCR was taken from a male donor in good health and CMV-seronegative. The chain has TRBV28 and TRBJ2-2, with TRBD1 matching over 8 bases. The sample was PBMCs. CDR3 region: CASRLLSGGGTGELFF. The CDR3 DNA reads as TGTGCCAGCAGGCTCTTGTCAGGGGGCGGAACCGGGGAGCTGTTTTTT.